This is a list of T cell receptor beta chains from one sample in a study of control samples from healthy donors and cancer patients. Assay: immunoSEQ multiplex PCR; the TCRdb copy retains only in-frame clones and omits some. In the table there are roughly 89,000 clones, roughly 91% of which are singletons. The source material was blood. The receptors were gathered from a man in his fifties or sixties in good health. The CDR3 runs from the conserved cysteine through the conserved F or W. The D gene is left open where the match is weak. Part of the rows lack a size; the others show once, few, many or a class for expanded clones.

j_gene: TRBJ2-2
v_gene: TRBV4-3
d_gene: -
abundance: -
CDR3aa: CASSQDPGAGELFF
CDR3nt: TGCGCCAGCAGCCAAGATCCAGGGGCCGGGGAGCTGTTTTTT

j_gene: TRBJ2-1
v_gene: TRBV6-4
d_gene: -
abundance: -
CDR3aa: CASIRGRPNEQFF
CDR3nt: TGTGCCAGCATCCGGGGGAGGCCCAATGAGCAGTTCTTC

j_gene: TRBJ2-2
v_gene: TRBV5-1
d_gene: -
abundance: once
CDR3aa: CASSLDLTTYDTGELFF
CDR3nt: TGCGCCAGCAGCTTGGACCTTACCACATATGACACCGGGGAGCTGTTTTTT

j_gene: TRBJ1-2
v_gene: TRBV10-3
d_gene: -
abundance: -
CDR3aa: CAISLDSDYGYTF
CDR3nt: TGTGCCATCAGTCTGGACAGCGACTATGGCTACACCTTC

j_gene: TRBJ1-1
v_gene: TRBV19
d_gene: -
abundance: -
CDR3aa: CASSIGRDRMNTEAFF
CDR3nt: TGTGCCAGTAGTATAGGCCGAGACAGAATGAACACTGAAGCTTTCTTT

j_gene: TRBJ2-7
v_gene: TRBV19
d_gene: -
abundance: -
CDR3aa: CASSLGRDEQYF
CDR3nt: TGTGCCAGTAGTTTGGGACGAGACGAGCAGTACTTC

j_gene: TRBJ1-4
v_gene: TRBV7-2
d_gene: TRBD1
abundance: -
CDR3aa: CASSLWGQGDEKLFF
CDR3nt: TGTGCCAGCAGCTTATGGGGACAGGGAGATGAAAAACTGTTTTTT

j_gene: TRBJ2-3
v_gene: TRBV9
d_gene: -
abundance: -
CDR3aa: CASSVSGDTQYF
CDR3nt: TGTGCCAGCAGCGTGAGTGGGGATACGCAGTATTTT

j_gene: TRBJ2-5
v_gene: TRBV18
d_gene: TRBD1
abundance: once
CDR3aa: CASSPGTGETQYF
CDR3nt: TGTGCCAGCTCTCCCGGGACAGGGGAGACCCAGTACTTC

j_gene: TRBJ1-6
v_gene: TRBV7-2
d_gene: -
abundance: -
CDR3aa: CASQGGFSYNSPLHF
CDR3nt: TGTGCCAGCCAGGGAGGATTCTCCTATAATTCACCCCTCCACTTT

j_gene: TRBJ1-1
v_gene: TRBV2
d_gene: -
abundance: -
CDR3aa: CASSEAGRGAKSEAFF
CDR3nt: TGTGCCAGCAGTGAAGCGGGGCGGGGGGCGAAGTCTGAAGCTTTCTTT

j_gene: TRBJ2-2
v_gene: TRBV10-2
d_gene: TRBD1
abundance: -
CDR3aa: CATEQGAGELFF
CDR3nt: TGCGCCACCGAACAGGGGGCCGGGGAGCTGTTTTTT

j_gene: TRBJ2-4
v_gene: TRBV20-1
d_gene: -
abundance: -
CDR3aa: CSASGGTLGNIQYF
CDR3nt: TGCAGTGCTAGTGGCGGGACCCTCGGAAACATTCAGTACTTC

j_gene: TRBJ1-2
v_gene: TRBV7-9
d_gene: -
abundance: -
CDR3aa: CASSQGGDYGYTF
CDR3nt: TGTGCCAGCAGCCAGGGAGGCGACTATGGCTACACCTTC

j_gene: TRBJ2-1
v_gene: TRBV3-1/TRBV3-2
d_gene: -
abundance: -
CDR3aa: CASSKTPNNEQFF
CDR3nt: TGTGCCAGCAGCAAGACTCCGAACAATGAGCAGTTCTTC

j_gene: TRBJ1-1
v_gene: TRBV14
d_gene: -
abundance: -
CDR3aa: CASSQVNEAFF
CDR3nt: TGTGCCAGCAGCCAAGTTAATGAAGCTTTCTTT

j_gene: TRBJ2-1
v_gene: TRBV10-3
d_gene: TRBD2
abundance: -
CDR3aa: CAIRTSGGYNEQFF
CDR3nt: TGTGCCATCAGAACTAGCGGGGGGTACAATGAGCAGTTCTTC

j_gene: TRBJ1-1
v_gene: TRBV27
d_gene: -
abundance: -
CDR3aa: CASSQVIGTEAFF
CDR3nt: TGTGCCAGCAGTCAGGTGATAGGGACTGAAGCTTTCTTT

j_gene: TRBJ1-4
v_gene: TRBV5-4
d_gene: -
abundance: -
CDR3aa: CASSLAAGGGGNEKLFF
CDR3nt: TGTGCCAGCAGCTTGGCCGCCGGGGGCGGGGGTAATGAAAAACTGTTTTTT

j_gene: TRBJ1-2
v_gene: TRBV4-1
d_gene: -
abundance: -
CDR3aa: CASSQDGQSGDGGYTF
CDR3nt: TGCGCCAGCAGCCAAGATGGGCAGTCAGGGGACGGGGGCTACACCTTC

j_gene: TRBJ1-1
v_gene: TRBV6-2/TRBV6-3
d_gene: -
abundance: -
CDR3aa: CASSSRAWAEAFF
CDR3nt: TGTGCCAGCAGTTCACGGGCCTGGGCTGAAGCTTTCTTT

j_gene: TRBJ1-1
v_gene: TRBV19
d_gene: -
abundance: few
CDR3aa: CASSPGRFMGTEAFF
CDR3nt: TGTGCCAGTAGTCCGGGACGGTTTATGGGCACTGAAGCTTTCTTT

j_gene: TRBJ1-1
v_gene: TRBV5-1
d_gene: TRBD1
abundance: once
CDR3aa: CASKPGGLGTEAFF
CDR3nt: TGCGCCAGCAAACCAGGGGGCTTGGGAACTGAAGCTTTCTTT

j_gene: TRBJ2-2
v_gene: TRBV5-1
d_gene: -
abundance: once
CDR3aa: CASSLTAANTGELFF
CDR3nt: TGCGCCAGCAGCTTGACTGCCGCGAACACCGGGGAGCTGTTTTTT

j_gene: TRBJ2-5
v_gene: TRBV18
d_gene: -
abundance: -
CDR3aa: CASSPGVAETQYF
CDR3nt: TGTGCCAGCTCACCAGGAGTAGCAGAGACCCAGTACTTC

j_gene: TRBJ2-7
v_gene: TRBV5-6
d_gene: TRBD1
abundance: -
CDR3aa: CASSSRQGRDEQYF
CDR3nt: TGTGCCAGCAGCTCTCGACAGGGGCGGGACGAGCAGTACTTC

j_gene: TRBJ1-5
v_gene: TRBV2
d_gene: TRBD1
abundance: -
CDR3aa: CASSQDRGTSNQPQHF
CDR3nt: TGTGCCAGCAGTCAGGACAGGGGAACGAGCAATCAGCCCCAGCATTTT

j_gene: TRBJ2-7
v_gene: TRBV10-3
d_gene: TRBD1
abundance: -
CDR3aa: CAISESIQGPLYEQYF
CDR3nt: TGTGCCATCAGTGAGTCCATACAGGGGCCCCTCTACGAGCAGTACTTC

j_gene: TRBJ1-1
v_gene: TRBV5-1
d_gene: TRBD1
abundance: once
CDR3aa: CASRDRENTEAFF
CDR3nt: TGCGCCAGCAGAGACAGGGAGAACACTGAAGCTTTCTTT

j_gene: TRBJ1-4
v_gene: TRBV6-5
d_gene: -
abundance: -
CDR3aa: CASSYIGLPTNEKLFF
CDR3nt: TGTGCCAGCAGTTACATCGGTTTACCAACTAATGAAAAACTGTTTTTT

j_gene: TRBJ1-1
v_gene: TRBV5-1
d_gene: -
abundance: -
CDR3aa: CASSLAVGGNTEAFF
CDR3nt: TGCGCCAGCAGCTTGGCCGTGGGAGGGAACACTGAAGCTTTCTTT

j_gene: TRBJ1-2
v_gene: TRBV9
d_gene: -
abundance: -
CDR3aa: CASSVIANYGYTF
CDR3nt: TGTGCCAGCAGCGTAATAGCTAACTATGGCTACACCTTC

j_gene: TRBJ1-2
v_gene: TRBV14
d_gene: -
abundance: -
CDR3aa: CASSQDYVYGYTF
CDR3nt: TGTGCCAGCAGCCAAGATTACGTCTATGGCTACACCTTC

j_gene: TRBJ1-2
v_gene: TRBV19
d_gene: -
abundance: once
CDR3aa: CASTRTSQANYGYTF
CDR3nt: TGTGCCAGTACCCGGACCTCGCAGGCTAACTATGGCTACACCTTC